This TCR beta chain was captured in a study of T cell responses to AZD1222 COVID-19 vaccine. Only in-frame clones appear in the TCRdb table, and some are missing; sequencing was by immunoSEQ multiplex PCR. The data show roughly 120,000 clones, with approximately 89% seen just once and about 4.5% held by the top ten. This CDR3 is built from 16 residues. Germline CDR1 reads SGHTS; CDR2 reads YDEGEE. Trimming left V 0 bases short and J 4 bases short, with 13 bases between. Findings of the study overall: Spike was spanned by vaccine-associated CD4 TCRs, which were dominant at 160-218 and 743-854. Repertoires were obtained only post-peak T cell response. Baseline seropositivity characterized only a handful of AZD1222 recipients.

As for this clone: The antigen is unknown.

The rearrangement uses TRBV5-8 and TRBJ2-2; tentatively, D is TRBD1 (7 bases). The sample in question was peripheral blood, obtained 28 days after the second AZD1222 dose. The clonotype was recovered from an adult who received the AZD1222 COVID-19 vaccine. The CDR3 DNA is TGTGCCAGCAGCTTGGTAGGAGGGGGCGTCACCGGGGAGCTGTTTTTT. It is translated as CASSLVGGGVTGELFF.